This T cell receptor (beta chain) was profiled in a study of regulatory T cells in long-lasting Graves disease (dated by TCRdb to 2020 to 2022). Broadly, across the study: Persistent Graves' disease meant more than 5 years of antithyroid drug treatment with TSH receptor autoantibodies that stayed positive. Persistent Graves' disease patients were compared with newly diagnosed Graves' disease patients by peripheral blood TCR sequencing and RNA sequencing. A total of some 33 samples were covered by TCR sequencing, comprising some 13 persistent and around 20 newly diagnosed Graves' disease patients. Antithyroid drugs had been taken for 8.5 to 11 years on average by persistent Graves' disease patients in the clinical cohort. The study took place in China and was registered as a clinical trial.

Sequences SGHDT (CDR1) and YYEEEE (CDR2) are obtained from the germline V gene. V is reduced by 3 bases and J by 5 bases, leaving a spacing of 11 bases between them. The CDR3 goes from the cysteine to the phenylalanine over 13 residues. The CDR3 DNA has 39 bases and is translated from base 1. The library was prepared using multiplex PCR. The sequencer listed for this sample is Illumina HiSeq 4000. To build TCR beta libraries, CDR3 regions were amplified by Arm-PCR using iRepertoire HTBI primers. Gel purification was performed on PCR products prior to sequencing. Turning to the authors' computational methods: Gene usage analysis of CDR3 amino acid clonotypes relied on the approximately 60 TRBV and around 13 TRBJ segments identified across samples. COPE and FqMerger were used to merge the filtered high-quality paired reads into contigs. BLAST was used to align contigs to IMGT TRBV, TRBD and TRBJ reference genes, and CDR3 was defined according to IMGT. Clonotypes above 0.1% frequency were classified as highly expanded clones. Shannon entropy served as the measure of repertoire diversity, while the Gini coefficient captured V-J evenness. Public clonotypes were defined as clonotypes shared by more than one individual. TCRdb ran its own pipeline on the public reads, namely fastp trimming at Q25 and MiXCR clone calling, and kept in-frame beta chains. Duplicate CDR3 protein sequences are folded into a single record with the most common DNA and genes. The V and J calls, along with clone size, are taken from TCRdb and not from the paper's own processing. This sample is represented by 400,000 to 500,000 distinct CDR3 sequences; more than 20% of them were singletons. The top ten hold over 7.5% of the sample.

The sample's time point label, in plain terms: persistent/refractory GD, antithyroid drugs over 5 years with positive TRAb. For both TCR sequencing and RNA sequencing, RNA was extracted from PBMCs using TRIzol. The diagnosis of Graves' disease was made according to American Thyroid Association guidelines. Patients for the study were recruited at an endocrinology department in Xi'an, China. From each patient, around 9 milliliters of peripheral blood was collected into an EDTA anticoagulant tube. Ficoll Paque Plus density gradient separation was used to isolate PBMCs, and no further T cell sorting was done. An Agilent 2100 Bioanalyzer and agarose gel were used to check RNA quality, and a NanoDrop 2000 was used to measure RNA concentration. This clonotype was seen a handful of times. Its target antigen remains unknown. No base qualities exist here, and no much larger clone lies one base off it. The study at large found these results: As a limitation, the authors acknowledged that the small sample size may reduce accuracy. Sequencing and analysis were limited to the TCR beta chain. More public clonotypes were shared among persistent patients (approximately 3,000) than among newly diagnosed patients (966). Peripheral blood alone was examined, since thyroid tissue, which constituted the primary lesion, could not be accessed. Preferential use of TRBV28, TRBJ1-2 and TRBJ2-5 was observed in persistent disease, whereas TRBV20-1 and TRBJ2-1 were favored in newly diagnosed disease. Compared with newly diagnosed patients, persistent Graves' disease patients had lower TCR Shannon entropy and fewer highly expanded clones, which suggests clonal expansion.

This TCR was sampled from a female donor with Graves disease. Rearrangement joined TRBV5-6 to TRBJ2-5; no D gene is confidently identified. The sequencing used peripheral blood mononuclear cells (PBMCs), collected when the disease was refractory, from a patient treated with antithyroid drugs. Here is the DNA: TGTGCCAGCAGCTCTAGAGTTTGGGAGACCCAGTACTTC. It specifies CASSSRVWETQYF.